A selection of T cell receptor beta chains follows, all from one sample in a study of shared clonotypes between healthy human individuals. Produced via immunoSEQ multiplex PCR; TCRdb's table is partial and in-frame only. The profile covers 1,500,000 or so clones, with roughly 97% appearing a single time and 1.2% taken by the ten largest. Sequencing input: naive CD4+ T cells sorted from blood. These TCRs come from a man in his thirties or forties in good health. Both conserved end residues are part of each CDR3. Each record gives: V gene, J gene, clone size, D gene, CDR3 protein, CDR3 DNA. A D gene is named only where the DNA matches it firmly. Clone size is shown for a subset of rows, as once, few, many or a class of expanded clone.

TRBV6-6	TRBJ2-7	.	.	CASGLYEQYF	TGTGCCAGCGGCCTCTACGAGCAGTACTTC
TRBV9	TRBJ2-7	.	TRBD2	CASSHWTSGNSSIEQYF	TGTGCCAGCAGCCACTGGACTAGCGGGAATTCTTCGATCGAGCAGTACTTC
TRBV5-1	TRBJ2-5	.	.	CASSAGAGQETQYF	TGCGCCAGCAGCGCCGGGGCGGGACAAGAGACCCAGTACTTC
TRBV5-1	TRBJ1-5	.	TRBD1	CASSPGQGGYSNQPQHF	TGCGCCAGCAGCCCGGGACAGGGAGGTTATAGCAATCAGCCCCAGCATTTT
TRBV5-4	TRBJ1-2	.	TRBD1	CASSSGTGPSGYTF	TGTGCCAGCAGCTCGGGGACAGGGCCGAGTGGCTACACCTTC
TRBV5-1	TRBJ2-3	.	.	CASSFDGTDTQYF	TGCGCCAGCAGCTTCGACGGCACAGATACGCAGTATTTT
TRBV7-9	TRBJ1-1	.	.	CASSLDLNTEAFF	TGTGCCAGCAGCTTAGACTTGAACACTGAAGCTTTCTTT
TRBV4-1	TRBJ1-4	.	.	CASSQPVDATNEKLFF	TGCGCCAGCAGCCAACCCGTGGATGCAACTAATGAAAAACTGTTTTTT
TRBV7-9	TRBJ2-1	.	.	CASSPPAGRPPYNEQFF	TGTGCCAGCAGCCCCCCGGCGGGAAGACCTCCCTACAATGAGCAGTTCTTC
TRBV7-2	TRBJ1-5	.	.	CASSSRPQPQHF	TGTGCCAGCAGCTCCCGTCCTCAGCCCCAGCATTTT
TRBV18	TRBJ1-3	.	TRBD1	CASSLSDRGNLAGNTIYF	TGTGCCAGCTCACTCTCGGACAGGGGGAATTTGGCTGGAAACACCATATATTTT
TRBV7-2	TRBJ2-1	.	.	CASSLVADNYNEQFF	TGTGCCAGCAGCTTAGTAGCGGACAACTACAATGAGCAGTTCTTC
TRBV28	TRBJ2-2	.	TRBD2	CASRGLAGVGTGELFF	TGTGCCAGCAGAGGACTAGCGGGAGTAGGAACCGGGGAGCTGTTTTTT
TRBV27	TRBJ2-7	.	TRBD2	CASSLWTSGTRNEQYF	TGTGCCAGCAGTTTATGGACTAGCGGGACGAGGAACGAGCAGTACTTC
TRBV29-1	TRBJ2-2	.	TRBD1	CSAGTGATTGELFF	TGCAGCGCCGGGACAGGGGCCACCACCGGGGAGCTGTTTTTT
TRBV9	TRBJ2-5	.	.	CASSPRVSNLETQYF	TGTGCCAGCTCCCCCCGGGTCTCAAATCTGGAGACCCAGTACTTC
TRBV9	TRBJ2-1	.	TRBD2	CASSTHKGTSGSMARSYNEQFF	TGTGCCAGCAGCACCCACAAGGGGACTAGCGGGAGTATGGCTCGCTCCTACAATGAGCAGTTCTTC
TRBV6-1	TRBJ1-2	.	.	CASSETSGVRSYGYTF	TGTGCCAGCAGTGAAACTTCGGGGGTTCGAAGCTATGGCTACACCTTC
TRBV16	TRBJ1-1	.	TRBD1	CASSHRGTVGTEAFF	TGTGCCAGCAGCCATCGTGGGACAGTCGGAACTGAAGCTTTCTTT
TRBV19	TRBJ1-2	.	.	CASSIRRNYGYTF	TGTGCCAGTAGTATCCGACGGAACTATGGCTACACCTTC
TRBV4-2	TRBJ1-1	once	.	CASSQQGMNTEAFF	TGTGCCAGCAGCCAACAGGGCATGAACACTGAAGCTTTCTTT
TRBV9	TRBJ2-1	.	TRBD1	CASQDRGGGNEQFF	TGTGCCAGCCAGGACAGGGGAGGGGGCAATGAGCAGTTCTTC
TRBV30	TRBJ1-3	.	.	CAWRQQGPIYFSGNTIYF	TGTGCCTGGAGACAACAGGGACCGATTTATTTCTCTGGAAACACCATATATTTT
TRBV19	TRBJ1-5	.	.	CASRSVGNSNQPQHF	TGTGCCAGTAGATCGGTCGGGAATAGCAATCAGCCCCAGCATTTT
TRBV10-2	TRBJ2-7	.	.	CASSEWWTSYEQYF	TGCGCCAGCAGTGAGTGGTGGACTTCCTACGAGCAGTACTTC
TRBV4-3	TRBJ1-5	.	.	CASSQERSSGGQPQHF	TGCGCCAGCAGCCAAGAACGCTCGTCCGGGGGTCAGCCCCAGCATTTT
TRBV11-2	TRBJ2-7	.	TRBD2	CASSLVFGGGTYEQYF	TGTGCCAGCAGCTTAGTCTTCGGGGGGGGAACCTACGAGCAGTACTTC
TRBV28	TRBJ1-1	.	.	CASKTEGPPNTEAFF	TGTGCCAGCAAAACGGAGGGCCCCCCGAACACTGAAGCTTTCTTT
TRBV18	TRBJ1-1	few	.	CASSRQSYTEAFF	TGTGCCAGCTCACGACAGAGTTACACTGAAGCTTTCTTT
TRBV25-1	TRBJ2-5	.	.	CATSFSGETQYF	TGTGCCACCTCCTTTTCGGGGGAGACCCAGTACTTC
TRBV7-8	TRBJ2-7	.	TRBD1	CASSLAGTGGYEQYF	TGTGCCAGCAGCTTAGCAGGGACAGGGGGCTACGAGCAGTACTTC
TRBV5-5	TRBJ2-2	.	.	CASSLFPGENTGELFF	TGTGCCAGCAGCTTGTTTCCCGGGGAAAACACCGGGGAGCTGTTTTTT
TRBV10-1	TRBJ2-1	.	.	CASSGASPGNEQFF	TGCGCCAGCAGTGGGGCCTCGCCCGGGAATGAGCAGTTCTTC
TRBV5-1	TRBJ2-3	.	.	CASRPSTGDTQYF	TGCGCCAGCAGGCCCTCCACAGGAGATACGCAGTATTTT
TRBV11-3	TRBJ2-7	.	.	CASSSREAGDYEQYF	TGTGCCAGCAGCTCGAGGGAAGCAGGGGACTACGAGCAGTACTTC
TRBV5-5	TRBJ2-7	.	.	CASSLGLGQYF	TGTGCCAGCAGCTTGGGACTGGGGCAGTACTTC
TRBV6-1	TRBJ1-1	.	.	CASSGDHRVTEAFF	TGTGCCAGCAGTGGGGACCACCGAGTCACTGAAGCTTTCTTT
TRBV5-1	TRBJ1-2	.	TRBD1	CASSSDRGRNGYTF	TGCGCCAGCAGCTCTGACAGGGGGCGCAATGGCTACACCTTC
TRBV6-1	TRBJ2-7	.	TRBD2	CASSEAPLAGGYDEQYF	TGTGCCAGCAGTGAAGCGCCCCTAGCGGGAGGGTACGACGAGCAGTACTTC
TRBV10-3	TRBJ1-4	.	TRBD1	CAISPTGLEKLFF	TGTGCCATCAGTCCGACAGGGCTTGAAAAACTGTTTTTT
TRBV7-7	TRBJ2-2	.	.	CASRLNTGELFF	TGTGCTAGCAGGCTAAACACCGGGGAGCTGTTTTTT
TRBV5-5	TRBJ2-1	.	.	CASSLAEALEQFF	TGTGCCAGCAGCTTGGCAGAAGCTCTTGAGCAGTTCTTC
TRBV11-2	TRBJ2-5	.	.	CASSFRHREETQYF	TGTGCCAGCAGCTTTCGCCACAGGGAAGAGACCCAGTACTTC
TRBV19	TRBJ1-1	.	.	CASSSGAPNTEAFF	TGTGCCAGTAGTTCGGGGGCTCCGAACACTGAAGCTTTCTTT
TRBV5-1	TRBJ2-3	.	.	CASSLRQYTDTQYF	TGCGCCAGCAGCTTGAGGCAGTACACAGATACGCAGTATTTT
TRBV5-1	TRBJ2-2	.	TRBD2	CASSFGPLAANTGELFF	TGCGCCAGCAGCTTCGGACCACTAGCGGCGAACACCGGGGAGCTGTTTTTT
TRBV7-2	TRBJ2-7	.	TRBD2	CASSRLSGSLPYEQYF	TGTGCCAGCAGCCGGCTCAGCGGGAGTCTTCCCTACGAGCAGTACTTC
TRBV2	TRBJ1-2	.	.	CASSGLQGPGYTF	TGTGCCAGCAGTGGTTTACAGGGTCCTGGCTACACCTTC